The source of this TCR beta chain is a study of cytomegalovirus exposure and HLA in healthy donors. The CDR3 sequence is 13 residues long. V shed 5 bases, J shed 7 bases, and the junction held 4 bases outside the gene matches. The germline gives CDR1 MDHEN, CDR2 SYDVKM. The primer mix had 60 Vbeta and 13 Jbeta primers. Using immunoSEQ multiplex PCR, the repertoire was profiled, and TCRdb retains in-frame clones only, with some absent. The repertoire holds some 86,000 clones, with 75% to 85% as singletons. With regard to this clone: The antigen remains unidentified.

Findings and caveats of the study: The study dropped some indistinguishable V segments, TRBV6-2 and TRBV6-3 among them.

V is TRBV28 and J is TRBJ1-4; 7 bases match TRBD1. The sequence derives from a woman aged 40 to 50 in good health and CMV-seropositive. Specimen: PBMCs. Here the CDR3 reads CASSETGFEKLFF. For the CDR3, the DNA is TGTGCCAGCAGTGAGACAGGGTTTGAAAAACTGTTTTTT.